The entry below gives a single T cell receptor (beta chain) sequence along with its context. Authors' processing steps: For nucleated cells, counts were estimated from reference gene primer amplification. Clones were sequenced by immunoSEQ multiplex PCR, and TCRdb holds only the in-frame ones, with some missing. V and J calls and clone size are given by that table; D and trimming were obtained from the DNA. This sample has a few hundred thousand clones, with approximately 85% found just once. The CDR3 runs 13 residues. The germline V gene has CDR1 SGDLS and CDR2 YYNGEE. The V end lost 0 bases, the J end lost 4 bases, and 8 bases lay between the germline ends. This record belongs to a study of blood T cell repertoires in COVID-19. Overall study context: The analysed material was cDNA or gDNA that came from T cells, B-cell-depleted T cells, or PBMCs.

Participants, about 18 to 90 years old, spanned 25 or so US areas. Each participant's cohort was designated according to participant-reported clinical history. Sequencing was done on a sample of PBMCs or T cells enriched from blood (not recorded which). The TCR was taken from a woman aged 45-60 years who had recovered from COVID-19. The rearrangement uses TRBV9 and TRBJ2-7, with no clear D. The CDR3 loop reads CASSVEPRYEQYF. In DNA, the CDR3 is TGTGCCAGCAGCGTAGAGCCTAGATACGAGCAGTACTTC.